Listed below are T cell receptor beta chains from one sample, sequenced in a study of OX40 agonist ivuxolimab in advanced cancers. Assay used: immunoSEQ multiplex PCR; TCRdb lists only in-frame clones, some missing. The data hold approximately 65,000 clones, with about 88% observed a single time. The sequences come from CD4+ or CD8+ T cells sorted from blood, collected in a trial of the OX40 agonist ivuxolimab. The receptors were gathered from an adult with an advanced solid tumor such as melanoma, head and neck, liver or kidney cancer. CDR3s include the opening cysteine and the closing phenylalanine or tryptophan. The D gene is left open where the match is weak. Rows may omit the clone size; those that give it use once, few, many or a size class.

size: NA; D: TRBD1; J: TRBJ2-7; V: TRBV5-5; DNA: TGTGCCAGCAGCCAGACAGGGGGCAACGAGCAGTACTTC; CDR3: CASSQTGGNEQYF
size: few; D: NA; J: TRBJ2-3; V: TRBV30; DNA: TGTGCCTGGAGTGTTAGGAGGGCAGATACGCAGTATTTT; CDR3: CAWSVRRADTQYF
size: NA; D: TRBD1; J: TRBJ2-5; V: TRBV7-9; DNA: TGTGCCAGCAGCTCCTTGGGACAGGGGGCGCGGAGCCAGTACTTC; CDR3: CASSSLGQGARSQYF
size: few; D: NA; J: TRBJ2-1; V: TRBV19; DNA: TGTGCCAGTAGTGTTGACAGAGCGTGGCAGTTCTTC; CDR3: CASSVDRAWQFF
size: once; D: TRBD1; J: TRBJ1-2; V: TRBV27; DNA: TGTGCCAGCAGTTCCCAACACAGGGGGCCCTATGGCTACACCTTC; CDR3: CASSSQHRGPYGYTF
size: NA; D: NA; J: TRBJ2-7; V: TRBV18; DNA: TGTGCCAGCTCACCATCGTCTGGGTGGGGGTACGAGCAGTACTTC; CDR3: CASSPSSGWGYEQYF
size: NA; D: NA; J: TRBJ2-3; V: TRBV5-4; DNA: TGTGCCAGCAGCTTGGAGGGACCAGGGGATACGCAGTATTTT; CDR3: CASSLEGPGDTQYF
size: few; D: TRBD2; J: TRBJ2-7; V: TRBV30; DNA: TGTGCCTGGAGCCCCGGGACTAGCGACGAGCAGTACTTC; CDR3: CAWSPGTSDEQYF
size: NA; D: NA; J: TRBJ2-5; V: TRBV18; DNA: TGTGCCAGCTCACTCAACGAGGGCCGCCGGGAGACCCAGTACTTC; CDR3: CASSLNEGRRETQYF
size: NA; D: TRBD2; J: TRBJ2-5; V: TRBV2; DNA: TGTGCCAGCGGACTAGCGGAAGAGACCCAGTACTTC; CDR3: CASGLAEETQYF
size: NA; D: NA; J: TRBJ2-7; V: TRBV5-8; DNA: TGTGCCAGCAGCTACCCATCAGGTGGCGAGCAGTACTTC; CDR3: CASSYPSGGEQYF
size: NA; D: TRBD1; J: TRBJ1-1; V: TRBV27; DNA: TGTGCCAGCAGTGCCGGGACAGGGGGGATGAACACTGAAGCTTTCTTT; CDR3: CASSAGTGGMNTEAFF
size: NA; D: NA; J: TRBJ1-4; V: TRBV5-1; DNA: TGCGCCAGCAGCTTGGTGGCAGCAACTAATGAAAAACTGTTTTTT; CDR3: CASSLVAATNEKLFF
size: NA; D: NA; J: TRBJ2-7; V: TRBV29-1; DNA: TGCAGCGTTGCCCACGGGACGAACTCCTACGAGCAGTACTTC; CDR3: CSVAHGTNSYEQYF
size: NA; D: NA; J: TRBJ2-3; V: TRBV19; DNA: TGTGCCAGTAGGGCAGAGGCAGCGACAGATACGCAGTATTTT; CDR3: CASRAEAATDTQYF
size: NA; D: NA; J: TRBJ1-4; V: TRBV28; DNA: TGTGCCAGCACCCCGGGGGGGACAACTAATGAAAAACTGTTTTTT; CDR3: CASTPGGTTNEKLFF
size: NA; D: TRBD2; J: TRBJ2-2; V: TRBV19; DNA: TGTGCCAGTAGTATACCTAGCGGGAGGGCCTTCGCGGGCACCGGGGAGCTGTTTTTT; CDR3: CASSIPSGRAFAGTGELFF
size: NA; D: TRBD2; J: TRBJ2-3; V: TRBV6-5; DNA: TGTGCCAGCAGTTCGCTACTAGCGGGAGGGGGTACGCAGTATTTT; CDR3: CASSSLLAGGGTQYF
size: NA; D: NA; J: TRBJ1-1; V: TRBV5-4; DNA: TGTGCCAGCAGCTTGGGGAGGAACACTGAAGCTTTCTTT; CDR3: CASSLGRNTEAFF
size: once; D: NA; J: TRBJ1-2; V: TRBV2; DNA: TGTGCCAGCAGTGTCCGACAACCAGTCGACTATGGCTACACCTTC; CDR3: CASSVRQPVDYGYTF
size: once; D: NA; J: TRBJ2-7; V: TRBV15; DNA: TGTGCCACCAGCAGAGATATATACTACGAGCAGTACTTC; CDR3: CATSRDIYYEQYF
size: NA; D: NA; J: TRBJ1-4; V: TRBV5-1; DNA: TGCGCCAGCAGCTCGCACCTCGGGCCCTTAACGGGAAAACTGTTTTTT; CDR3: CASSSHLGPLTGKLFF
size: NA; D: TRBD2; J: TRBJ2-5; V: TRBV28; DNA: TGTGCCAGCACCCCTCCTGGGACTAGCGGAAAAGAGACCCAGTACTTC; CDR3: CASTPPGTSGKETQYF
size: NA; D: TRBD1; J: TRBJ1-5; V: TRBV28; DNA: TGTGCCAGCAGTTCCGGGACAGGGCATCAGCCCCAGCATTTT; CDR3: CASSSGTGHQPQHF
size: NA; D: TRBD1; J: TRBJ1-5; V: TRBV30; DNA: TGTGCCTGGAGTCGAGCATACCGGGACAGGCCTAATCAGCCCCAGCATTTT; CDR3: CAWSRAYRDRPNQPQHF
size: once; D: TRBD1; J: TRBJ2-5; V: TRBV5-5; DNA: TGTGCCAGCAGCTTGTTTGACAGGGCCGGAGAGACCCAGTACTTC; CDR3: CASSLFDRAGETQYF
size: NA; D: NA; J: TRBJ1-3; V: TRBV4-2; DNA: TGTGCCAGCAGCCAAGATCGAGACTCTGGAAACACCATATATTTT; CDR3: CASSQDRDSGNTIYF
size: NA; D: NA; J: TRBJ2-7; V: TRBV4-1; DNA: TGCGCCAGCAGCCAAGATCGGGGCTACGAGCAGTACTTC; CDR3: CASSQDRGYEQYF
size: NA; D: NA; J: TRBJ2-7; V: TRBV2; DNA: TGTGCCAGCAGTGAACAGGGGCGCTACGAGCAGTACTTC; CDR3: CASSEQGRYEQYF
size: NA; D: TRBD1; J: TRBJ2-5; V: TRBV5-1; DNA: TGCGCCAGCAGCTTGGAGGGGGCGCATCCACCGACCCAGTACTTC; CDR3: CASSLEGAHPPTQYF
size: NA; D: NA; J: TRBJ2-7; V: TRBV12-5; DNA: TGTGCTAGTGCCTTGGGCCCCCTAGCCTACGAGCAGTACTTC; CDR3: CASALGPLAYEQYF
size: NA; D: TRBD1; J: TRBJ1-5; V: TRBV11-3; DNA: TGTGCCAGCAGCTTCGGACAGGTTAACCAGCCCCAGCATTTT; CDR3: CASSFGQVNQPQHF
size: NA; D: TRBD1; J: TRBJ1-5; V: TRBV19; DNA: TGTGCCAGTAGTATTCCCGGGACAGGGAATCAGCCCCAGCATTTT; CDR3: CASSIPGTGNQPQHF
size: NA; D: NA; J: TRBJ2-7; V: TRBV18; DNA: TGTGCCAGCTCACCTTCAAGGTCCTACGAGCAGTACTTC; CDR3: CASSPSRSYEQYF
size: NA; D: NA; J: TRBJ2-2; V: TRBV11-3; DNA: TGTGCCAGCAGCTCCGGAGGTCCCGGGGAGCTGTTTTTT; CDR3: CASSSGGPGELFF
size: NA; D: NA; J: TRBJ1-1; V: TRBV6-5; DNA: TGTGCCAGCAGTTACAGGCCGTGGGGAATGAACACTGAAGCTTTCTTT; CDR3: CASSYRPWGMNTEAFF
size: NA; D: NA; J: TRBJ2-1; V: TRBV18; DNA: TGTGCCAGCTCACCACGCGGACAGGAGCAGTTCTTC; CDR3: CASSPRGQEQFF
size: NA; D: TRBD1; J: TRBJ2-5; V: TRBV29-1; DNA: TGCAGCGCTCAAAGACAGGGGAGTTCGACCCAGTACTTC; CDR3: CSAQRQGSSTQYF
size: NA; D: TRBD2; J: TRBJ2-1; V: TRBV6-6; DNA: TGTGCCAGCAGTTCCCTAGCGGGAGAAGTGGATGAGCAGTTCTTC; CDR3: CASSSLAGEVDEQFF
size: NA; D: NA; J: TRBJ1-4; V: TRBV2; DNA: TGTGCCAGCAACCGGGACTGGAATAATGAAAAACTGTTTTTT; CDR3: CASNRDWNNEKLFF
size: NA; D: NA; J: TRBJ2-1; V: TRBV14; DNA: TGTGCCAGCAGCCAAGATGGGGGGGCAAGTGAGCAGTTCTTC; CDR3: CASSQDGGASEQFF
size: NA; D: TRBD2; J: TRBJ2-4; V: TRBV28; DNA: TGTGCCAGCAGTTTTCCGGTTATGGGCGGGAGGGCCTTAGCCAAAAACATTCAGTACTTC; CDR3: CASSFPVMGGRALAKNIQYF
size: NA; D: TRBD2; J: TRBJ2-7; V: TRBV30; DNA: TGTGCCTGGAGTCGAAGCGGGGTCTCCTACGAGCAGTACTTC; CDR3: CAWSRSGVSYEQYF
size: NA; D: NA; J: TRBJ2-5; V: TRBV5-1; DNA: TGCGCCAGCAGTCTTGGAGCCAGGAGAGGGGAGACCCAGTACTTC; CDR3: CASSLGARRGETQYF
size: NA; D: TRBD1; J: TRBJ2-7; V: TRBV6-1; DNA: TGTGCCAGCAGCCTGGACAGGTACGGCGAGCAGTACTTC; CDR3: CASSLDRYGEQYF
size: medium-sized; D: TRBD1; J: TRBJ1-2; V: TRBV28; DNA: TGTGCCAGCAGTCTCGGACAGGGACGGGATGGCTACACCTTC; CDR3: CASSLGQGRDGYTF
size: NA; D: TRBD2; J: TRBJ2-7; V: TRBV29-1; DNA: TGCAGCGTTGAGGGGCTAGCGGGAGGAGAGCAGTACTTC; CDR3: CSVEGLAGGEQYF
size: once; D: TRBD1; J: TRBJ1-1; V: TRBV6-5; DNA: TGTGCCAGCAGTTACTCGCAAGGGGGCGCGGACACTGAAGCTTTCTTT; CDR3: CASSYSQGGADTEAFF
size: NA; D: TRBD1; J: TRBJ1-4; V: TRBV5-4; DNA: TGTGCCAGCAGCCTACAGGGGGCGCTGAATGAAAAACTGTTTTTT; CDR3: CASSLQGALNEKLFF
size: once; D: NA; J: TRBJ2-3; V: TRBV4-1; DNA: TGCGCCAGCAGCCAAGACTATAGGGCTAGGGATACGCAGTATTTT; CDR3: CASSQDYRARDTQYF
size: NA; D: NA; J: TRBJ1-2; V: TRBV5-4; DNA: TGTGCCAGCAGGCTTGAGGGGGGCAATGGCTACACCTTC; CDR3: CASRLEGGNGYTF
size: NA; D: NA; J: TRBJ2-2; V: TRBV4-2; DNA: TGTGCCAGCAGGTGGGCCGATCGGGGGGAGCTGTTTTTT; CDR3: CASRWADRGELFF